Shown below are 24 T cell receptor beta chains from a single sample sequenced in a study of blood T cell repertoires in COVID-19. Sequencing was performed with immunoSEQ multiplex PCR; in TCRdb, only in-frame clones are kept and a portion is missing. This repertoire shows 200,000 to 250,000 clones, 65% to 90% found once; its top ten account for about 4.7%. Source material: PBMCs or T cells enriched from blood (not recorded which). The receptors originated from a woman in her 30s who had been exposed to COVID-19.

The genes are TRBV6-5 and TRBJ2-5; TRBD2 matches 9 bases. The CDR3 has 13 amino acids. Per germline, CDR1 MNHEY and CDR2 SVGAGI. J lost 6 bases, V lost 7 bases, and 6 bases had no gene match. CDR3 coding DNA: TGTGCCAGCACAACTAGCGGGTCGAAGACCCAGTACTTC. Its protein product is CASTTSGSKTQYF.

Regarding this clone: The junction shows a germline mismatch at one end, possibly a read error. The chain employs TRBV10-3 and TRBJ1-4; no definite D call. CDR1 is ENHRY, CDR2 SYGVKD, per germline. The CDR3 totals 14 residues. The CDR3 protein is CAISELGINENLFF. The CDR3 DNA reads as TGTGCCATCAGTGAGCTCGGGATTAATGAAAATCTGTTTTTT.

The chain has TRBV11-2 and TRBJ1-1; TRBD1 aligns across 9 bases. The CDR3 is made up of 17 amino acids. V lost 0 bases and J lost 6; bases outside the gene matches: 11. Germline V gene data show CDR1 as SGHAT and CDR2 as FQNNGV. The CDR3 DNA reads TGTGCCAGCAGCTTAGATGGGACAGGGAGCAGGGGTCCTGAAGCTTTCTTT. Protein sequence: CASSLDGTGSRGPEAFF.

V gene TRBV14 combines with J gene TRBJ2-7, with D uncertain. The CDR3 sequence is 12 residues long. With 3 bases removed from V and 2 bases from J, the gap between germline ends came to 5 bases. Germline lookup yields CDR1 SGHDN and CDR2 FVKESK. The CDR3 DNA reads as TGTGCCAGCAGCCACAGCGCCTACGAGCAGTACTTC. It is translated as CASSHSAYEQYF.

J is TRBJ1-2 and V is TRBV13; TRBD1 matches 12 bases. In germline, CDR1 is PRHDT, CDR2 FYEKMQ (reference sequence). The CDR3 is 15 residues long. J gave up 9 bases and V 8 bases, and 13 bases lay outside the gene matches. The CDR3 loop is CASGRTGTGGASYTF. The CDR3 region has the DNA TGTGCCAGCGGAAGAACCGGGACAGGGGGCGCGAGCTACACCTTC.

The chain joins TRBV10-3 to TRBJ1-2; D is unresolved. CDR1 is ENHRY and CDR2 is SYGVKD in the germline V gene. The V gene lost 10 bases and the J gene lost 2 bases, with 8 bases spanning the gap. The CDR3 is made up of 11 amino acids. This chain's CDR3 is CAKAGNYGYTF. The CDR3, as DNA: TGTGCCAAGGCGGGGAACTATGGCTACACCTTC.

The CDR3 sequence: CAWSQGTLNQPQHF. The CDR3 DNA reads TGTGCCTGGAGCCAGGGGACATTGAATCAGCCCCAGCATTTT. This rearrangement joins TRBV30 to TRBJ1-5; the D gene is possibly TRBD1 (6 bases). The ends were cut back, 3 bases at V and 4 bases at J, with 13 bases in the middle. CDR3 length equals 14 residues. Per germline, CDR1 GTSNPN and CDR2 SVGIG (reference sequence).

The chain employs TRBV27 and TRBJ1-5, with a tentative D call TRBD1 (5 bases). Germline V gives CDR1 MNHEY, CDR2 SMNVEV (reference sequence). V lost 3 bases and J 7 bases, leaving 13 bases between the germline ends. This CDR3 has 14 amino acids. The CDR3: CASSLVQGSQPQHF. CDR3 nucleotide sequence: TGTGCCAGCAGTTTGGTCCAGGGAAGCCAGCCCCAGCATTTT.

About this clone: Germline and junction disagree at one end, which may indicate a read error. The rearrangement links TRBV4-1 to TRBJ1-4; D is unclear. Per the germline V gene, CDR1 is MGHRA and CDR2 is YSYEKL. This CDR3 spans 17 amino acids. CDR3 sequence: CASSQEEGGHRAQKLFF. In DNA form, the CDR3 reads TGCGCCAGCAGCCAAGAAGAAGGAGGCCATCGGGCGCAAAAGCTGTTTTTT.

The chain combines TRBV12-3 or TRBV12-4 with TRBJ2-7, with a tentative D call TRBD2 (6 bases). This CDR3 spans 12 amino acids. The germline V and J ends were trimmed by 3 bases and 5 bases, with 8 bases remaining between them. CDR3 coding DNA: TGTGCCAGCAGTTTTTCGGGAGACGAGCAGTACTTC. Its protein is CASSFSGDEQYF.

The V call is TRBV18, the J call TRBJ2-3; TRBD2 aligns across 8 bases. The germline CDR1 and CDR2 sequences are KGHSH and LQKENI. The V segment lost 3 bases and the J segment 5 bases; nucleotides outside the gene matches: 10. The CDR3 loop spans 16 amino acids. Here the CDR3 reads CASSPVYGGAQDTQYF. Written as DNA, the CDR3 is TGTGCCAGCTCACCGGTTTACGGGGGGGCCCAAGATACGCAGTATTTT.

The rearrangement links TRBV6-5 to TRBJ1-2; TRBD1 agrees at 8 bases. V dropped 5 bases and J dropped 3; count of bases not matched to a gene: 8. The germline gives CDR1 MNHEY, CDR2 SVGAGI. The CDR3 covers 15 residues. CDR3 nucleotides: TGTGCCAGCAGTCCCAGGGGGCGCAAAGACTATGGCTACACCTTC. Protein sequence: CASSPRGRKDYGYTF.

The V call is TRBV28, the J call TRBJ1-4, with D perhaps TRBD1 (5 bases). V lost 10 bases to trimming and J lost 7 bases, with 16 bases between them. The CDR3 is made up of 13 amino acids. Germline V gives CDR1 MDHEN, CDR2 SYDVKM. The CDR3 nucleotides are TGTGCCACCATCCCAGGGAGGGGTGAAAAACTGTTTTTT. It is translated as CATIPGRGEKLFF.

In its sample, this clone was seen a few times. This chain links TRBV2 with TRBJ1-1, with TRBD1 identical over 11 bases. There are 13 residues in the CDR3. Per the germline V gene, CDR1 is SNHLY and CDR2 is FYNNEI. The ends lost 6 bases at V and 5 bases at J; junction bases unmatched: 2. DNA for the CDR3: TGTGCCAGCAGGGACAGGGGGCGAACTGAAGCTTTCTTT. Protein product: CASRDRGRTEAFF. The full variable domain, its missing parts supplied by reference TRBV2 and TRBJ1-1, is EPEVTQTPSHQVTQMGQEVILRCVPISNHLYFYWYRQILGQKVEFLVSFYNNEISEKSEIFDDQFSVERPDGSNFTLKIRSTKLEDSAMYFCASRDRGRTEAFFGQGTRLTVV.

V gene TRBV19 combines with J gene TRBJ1-5, with TRBD1 matching over 7 bases. There are 15 residues in the CDR3. The junction had 7 bases not matched to a gene; V was cut back by 2 bases and J by 6 bases. Germline CDR1 reads LNHDA; CDR2 reads SQIVND (reference sequence). The CDR3 nucleotides read TGTGCCAGTAGTATACGGGAGGGGGCAGGTCAGCCCCAGCATTTT. It encodes CASSIREGAGQPQHF.

The CDR3 reads CASSPWTGGYNEQFF. The DNA for the CDR3 is TGTGCCAGCAGCCCCTGGACGGGGGGCTACAATGAGCAGTTCTTC. This chain uses TRBV9 with TRBJ2-1; 7 nucleotides line up with TRBD2. Germline CDR1 reads SGDLS; CDR2 reads YYNGEE. The CDR3 is made up of 15 amino acids. J gave up 3 bases and V 4 bases, and 7 bases lay outside the gene matches.

This chain connects TRBV19 to TRBJ2-7, with 7 nucleotides matching TRBD2. Germline CDR1 reads LNHDA; CDR2 reads SQIVND (reference sequence). Losses at the gene ends were 7 bases for V and 6 bases for J; bases not matched to a gene: 3. The CDR3 sequence is 11 residues long. The CDR3 nucleotides are TGTGCCAGTACAGGGAGGGGCGAGCAGTACTTC. Its translation is CASTGRGEQYF.

The rearrangement joins TRBV6-1 to TRBJ2-5; 12 bases match TRBD2. Trimming at V came to 9 bases and at J to 1 base, leaving 3 bases not matched to a gene. Germline CDR1 MNHNS, CDR2 SASEGT. This CDR3 is 14 amino acids long. The CDR3 region has the DNA TGTGCCAGTAGACTAGCGGGGGCCCAAGAGACCCAGTACTTC. Translation: CASRLAGAQETQYF.

The chain couples TRBV6-4 to TRBJ2-7, with 8 bases matching TRBD1. The V gene's germline CDR1 is MRHNA and CDR2 SNTAGT. Germline trimming cut 6 bases from V and 5 bases from J; bases unmatched to any gene: 9. The CDR3 loop spans 14 amino acids. CDR3 sequence: CASRPGGFYDEQYF. The CDR3 coding sequence is TGTGCCAGCAGGCCAGGGGGCTTTTACGACGAGCAGTACTTC.

V is TRBV29-1 and J is TRBJ2-7; 7 bases agree with TRBD1. Germline V gene lookup returns CDR1 SQVTM and CDR2 ANQGSEA. The CDR3 runs 13 residues. V shed 0 bases and J 7 bases; nucleotides not matched to a gene: 6. In DNA, the CDR3 is TGCAGCGTTGAAGACGGGGACAGTTGGGAGCAGTACTTC. Translated: CSVEDGDSWEQYF.

The chain joins TRBV5-1 to TRBJ1-3, with D perhaps TRBD1 (5 bases). Trimming stripped 4 bases from V and 6 bases from J, with 11 bases between. Germline assignment: CDR1 SGHRS and CDR2 YFSETQ. The CDR3 length is 13 residues. CDR3 in amino acids: CASSPRGENTIYF. The DNA for the CDR3 is TGCGCCAGCAGCCCCCGGGGGGAAAACACCATATATTTT.

The gene calls are TRBV29-1 and TRBJ2-2; 7 bases align to TRBD1. The CDR3 has 16 amino acids. Germline-derived CDR1 and CDR2 are SQVTM and ANQGSEA. V gave up 6 bases and J gave up 3 bases; unmatched junction bases: 13. The chain's CDR3 is CSVPPTGDVDTGELFF. In DNA form, the CDR3 reads TGCAGCGTGCCTCCTACAGGGGATGTGGACACCGGGGAGCTGTTTTTT.

The V call is TRBV3-1 (or the pseudogene TRBV3-2), the J call TRBJ2-1; 9 bases fit TRBD1. Trimming cost V 4 bases and J 5 bases; bases outside gene matches: 12. The CDR3 length is 17 residues. CDR1 and CDR2 (germline): LGHDT, YNNKEL (reference sequence). CDR3 loop: CASSRTPYRGPDNEQFF. The CDR3, as DNA: TGTGCCAGCAGCCGGACTCCTTACAGGGGGCCCGACAATGAGCAGTTCTTC.

The J gene is TRBJ2-1, the V gene TRBV7-6; 8 bases map to TRBD2. Germline V CDR1 and CDR2: SGHVS, FNYEAQ. Trimming took 1 base from V and 6 from J; bases not matched to a gene: 8. This CDR3 contains 16 residues. Written as DNA, the CDR3 is TGTGCCAGCAGCTTAGATCAGGCGGGGGGACGCAATGAGCAGTTCTTC. Its protein is CASSLDQAGGRNEQFF.